The entry below describes one TCR beta chain. CDR3 length: 13 residues. Germline V CDR1 and CDR2: MNHEY, SVGAGI. TCRdb's copy holds only in-frame clones and misses some; the assay was immunoSEQ multiplex PCR. The sample includes some 2.3 million clones, 80% to 95% of them seen just once. This sample was taken from a study of shared clonotypes between healthy human individuals. The clonotype comes from a man younger than 30 in good health. Some clones in this sample may be carry-over from other donors' samples. The chain links TRBV6-5 to TRBJ2-5; TRBD2 agrees at 7 bases. The J call may be faulty, since TRBJ2-7 better matches the DNA end. The sequencing sample was made of naive CD4+ T cells from PBMCs. The sample's subset: CD45RA+ positively selected. As DNA, the CDR3 is TGTGCCAGCAGGGCGGGAGCCTCCTACGAGCAGTACTTC. Encoded protein: CASRAGASYEQYF.